This is a list of T cell receptor beta chains from one sample in a study of a mutant IDH1 vaccine in newly diagnosed glioma. Sequencing used immunoSEQ multiplex PCR; TCRdb keeps in-frame clones, though not all of them. The sample shows some 50,000 clones, over 80% of them seen only once. These receptors are not linked to any known antigen. Sequenced here: PBMCs, sampled from a glioma patient whose treatment included an IDH1 peptide vaccine. The receptors here all came from a man in his fifties with glioma. Each CDR3 is given with its conserved first and last residue. The order of the fields is clone size, J gene, D gene, CDR3 length, V gene, CDR3 protein, CDR3 DNA. A D gene is named only where the DNA matches it firmly. Size is omitted from some rows. Given values are once, few, many or a class for expanded clones.

>NA|TRBJ2-7|NA|13|TRBV6-5
CASSGSGPYEQYF
TGTGCCAGCAGTGGTAGCGGCCCCTACGAGCAGTACTTC
>NA|TRBJ1-3|NA|16|TRBV6-1
CASSEVPGEAGNTIYF
TGTGCCAGCAGTGAAGTCCCGGGGGAAGCTGGAAACACCATATATTTT
>NA|TRBJ2-7|TRBD2|13|TRBV5-1
CASSTGLDYEQYF
TGCGCCAGCAGCACCGGACTAGACTACGAGCAGTACTTC
>NA|TRBJ2-7|TRBD2|14|TRBV7-2
CASSLLAGTYEQYF
TGTGCCAGCAGCTTACTAGCGGGCACCTACGAGCAGTACTTC
>NA|TRBJ2-7|TRBD1|11|TRBV29-1
CSARQGREQYF
TGCAGCGCTAGACAGGGTCGGGAGCAGTACTTC
>once|TRBJ2-1|TRBD1|16|TRBV18
CASSHGTGGRSDEQFF
TGTGCCAGCTCACACGGGACAGGAGGTCGAAGCGATGAGCAGTTCTTC
>NA|TRBJ1-1|TRBD1|15|TRBV28
CASTRQGEGNTEAFF
TGTGCCAGCACCCGACAGGGGGAAGGAAACACTGAAGCTTTCTTT
>NA|TRBJ2-2|NA|14|TRBV27
CASSLIPKAGELFF
TGTGCCAGCAGTTTAATCCCAAAAGCCGGGGAGCTGTTTTTT
>NA|TRBJ2-1|TRBD2|15|TRBV6-5
CASSSGLAASHEQFF
TGTGCCAGCAGCTCGGGACTAGCGGCTAGCCATGAGCAGTTCTTC
>NA|TRBJ1-2|TRBD1|15|TRBV28
CASSTRAGGLYGYTF
TGTGCCAGCAGTACCAGGGCAGGGGGCCTCTATGGCTACACCTTC
>NA|TRBJ2-7|NA|13|TRBV5-1
CASRGGEVYEQYF
TGCGCCAGCAGAGGAGGGGAAGTTTACGAGCAGTACTTC
>NA|TRBJ2-2|NA|16|TRBV25-1
CASSEEFLERTGELFF
TGTGCCAGCAGTGAAGAGTTTTTAGAGAGAACCGGGGAGCTGTTTTTT
>NA|TRBJ1-1|NA|15|TRBV28
CASRYTEDMNTEAFF
TGTGCCAGCCGGTATACGGAGGACATGAACACTGAAGCTTTCTTT
>once|TRBJ2-3|NA|15|TRBV11-1
CASSSRGGGTDTQYF
TGTGCCAGCAGCTCCAGGGGAGGAGGCACAGATACGCAGTATTTT
>NA|TRBJ2-7|TRBD1|13|TRBV18
CASSTQGVGEQYF
TGTGCCAGCTCAACGCAGGGGGTGGGCGAGCAGTACTTC
>NA|TRBJ2-3|NA|15|TRBV5-1
CASSFTGGVTDTQYF
TGCGCCAGCAGCTTTACAGGGGGGGTCACAGATACGCAGTATTTT
>NA|TRBJ1-5|TRBD1|13|TRBV27
CASRGGSNQPQHF
TGTGCCAGCAGAGGGGGCAGCAATCAGCCCCAGCATTTT
>NA|TRBJ2-7|TRBD2|15|TRBV4-3
CASSQELAGSYEQYF
TGCGCCAGCAGCCAGGAACTAGCGGGGTCTTACGAGCAGTACTTC
>NA|TRBJ1-1|NA|12|TRBV5-8
CASSNRRIEAFF
TGTGCCAGCAGCAACCGCAGAATTGAAGCTTTCTTT
>NA|TRBJ1-1|NA|12|TRBV18
CASSSQGREAFF
TGTGCCAGCTCGTCTCAGGGGCGCGAAGCTTTCTTT
>NA|TRBJ2-2|NA|17|TRBV4-1
CASSQYGGRGNTGELFF
TGCGCCAGCAGCCAATATGGGGGGAGAGGTAACACCGGGGAGCTGTTTTTT
>NA|TRBJ1-2|NA|15|TRBV30
CAWRTTHQANYGYTF
TGTGCCTGGAGGACAACACATCAAGCTAACTATGGCTACACCTTC
>NA|TRBJ2-5|TRBD1|15|TRBV18
CASSPGQGAKETQYF
TGTGCCAGCTCACCGGGACAGGGGGCAAAAGAGACCCAGTACTTC
>NA|TRBJ2-3|NA|14|TRBV6-1
CASSVHGSSDTQYF
TGTGCCAGCAGCGTTCACGGCTCATCGGATACGCAGTATTTT
>once|TRBJ2-3|NA|15|TRBV5-1
CASSPTRTVTDTQYF
TGCGCCAGCAGCCCGACCAGGACAGTCACAGATACGCAGTATTTT
>NA|TRBJ1-1|TRBD1|14|TRBV28
CASSSTGWNTEAFF
TGTGCCAGCAGTTCGACAGGGTGGAACACTGAAGCTTTCTTT
>NA|TRBJ1-1|TRBD1|15|TRBV7-6
CASSPRPGGLTEAFF
TGTGCCAGCAGCCCTAGGCCAGGGGGTTTGACTGAAGCTTTCTTT
>NA|TRBJ1-5|NA|14|TRBV7-2
CASSSQGGNQPQHF
TGTGCCAGCAGCAGTCAGGGCGGCAATCAGCCCCAGCATTTT
>NA|TRBJ2-7|NA|12|TRBV10-3
CATGRQGYEQYF
TGTGCCACGGGGCGGCAGGGCTACGAGCAGTACTTC
>NA|TRBJ1-2|TRBD1|14|TRBV18
CASSEGQSNYGYTF
TGTGCCAGCTCAGAGGGACAGTCTAACTATGGCTACACCTTC
>NA|TRBJ2-1|NA|11|TRBV6-6
CASSYRDEQFF
TGTGCCAGCAGTTACAGGGATGAGCAGTTCTTC
>NA|TRBJ2-1|NA|15|TRBV9
CASSVGGRAYNEQFF
TGTGCCAGCAGCGTGGGGGGGCGGGCATACAATGAGCAGTTCTTC
>once|TRBJ1-5|NA|13|TRBV6-7
CAVGEQANQPQHF
TGTGCCGTAGGGGAACAGGCTAATCAGCCCCAGCATTTT
>NA|TRBJ1-1|NA|14|TRBV28
CASSLAQGGTEAFF
TGTGCCAGCAGTTTGGCGCAGGGAGGGACTGAAGCTTTCTTT
>NA|TRBJ2-5|NA|13|TRBV29-1
CSVENRGRETQYF
TGCAGCGTTGAAAATAGAGGTCGGGAGACCCAGTACTTC
>NA|TRBJ2-3|TRBD2|16|TRBV2
CASISGGRPSTDTQYF
TGTGCCAGCATCTCGGGGGGACGACCGAGCACAGATACGCAGTATTTT
>NA|TRBJ2-1|TRBD1|16|TRBV5-6
CASSSQGADSYNEQFF
TGTGCCAGCAGCTCTCAGGGGGCCGACTCCTACAATGAGCAGTTCTTC
>NA|TRBJ1-1|TRBD1|15|TRBV6-1
CAGTGGGTIGTEAFF
TGTGCCGGCACAGGGGGCGGAACAATCGGCACTGAAGCTTTCTTT
>NA|TRBJ1-2|NA|17|TRBV4-3
CASSQDGGRFVPGGYTF
TGCGCCAGCAGCCAAGACGGGGGACGGTTCGTGCCGGGCGGCTACACCTTC
>NA|TRBJ2-7|TRBD2|15|TRBV19
CASSRGTSGNYEQYF
TGTGCCAGTAGTAGGGGGACTAGCGGGAACTACGAGCAGTACTTC
>NA|TRBJ2-1|TRBD1|15|TRBV5-1
CASSWRGQGQNEQFF
TGCGCCAGCAGCTGGCGGGGACAGGGGCAAAATGAGCAGTTCTTC
>NA|TRBJ1-5|TRBD1|15|TRBV4-3
CASSREIQGYQPQHF
TGCGCCAGCAGCCGAGAAATACAGGGGTATCAGCCCCAGCATTTT
>NA|TRBJ2-3|TRBD2|16|TRBV7-7
CASSPREGLYTDTQYF
TGTGCTAGCAGCCCTAGGGAGGGGCTTTACACAGATACGCAGTATTTT
>NA|TRBJ2-7|TRBD2|15|TRBV5-4
CASSPGTSGTYEQYF
TGTGCCAGCAGCCCCGGGACTAGCGGAACCTACGAGCAGTACTTC
>NA|TRBJ1-1|NA|13|TRBV10-3
CAISFDRNTEAFF
TGTGCCATCAGTTTTGACAGGAACACTGAAGCTTTCTTT